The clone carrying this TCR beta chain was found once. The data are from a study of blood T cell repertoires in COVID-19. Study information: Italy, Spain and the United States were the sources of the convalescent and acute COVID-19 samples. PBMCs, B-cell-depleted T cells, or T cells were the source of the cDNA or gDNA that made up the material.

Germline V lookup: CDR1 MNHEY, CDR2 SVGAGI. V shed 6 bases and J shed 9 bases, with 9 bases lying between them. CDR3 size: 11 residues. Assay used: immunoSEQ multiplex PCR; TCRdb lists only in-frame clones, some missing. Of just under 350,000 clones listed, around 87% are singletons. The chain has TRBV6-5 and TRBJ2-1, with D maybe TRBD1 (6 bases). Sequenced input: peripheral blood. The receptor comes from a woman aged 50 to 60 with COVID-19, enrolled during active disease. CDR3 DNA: TGTGCCAGCAGCCACAGGGCTGAGCAGTTCTTC. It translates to CASSHRAEQFF.